Presented here are 6 T cell receptor beta chains from one specimen sequenced in a study of early T cells in non-severe SARS-CoV-2 infection. Each CDR3 protein gets one entry after TCRdb re-called the 5' RACE reads with MiXCR. Counted here are about 60,000 distinct CDR3 sequences, approximately 10% occurring once; the ten biggest clones make up 2.9%. Specimen: whole blood, collected at baseline. The receptors shown here come from an adult who was a healthcare worker with PCR-confirmed SARS-CoV-2 infection or an uninfected control (not recorded which).

This clonotype showed up just a few times. This chain connects TRBV2 to TRBJ2-3, with 14 positions matching TRBD2. The V and J ends lost 4 bases and 6 bases, in that order; junction bases with no gene match: 9. Germline loops: CDR1 SNHLY, CDR2 FYNNEI. The CDR3 loop spans 17 amino acids. The CDR3 protein is CASSVLRGLAGGDTQYF. The CDR3 bases are TGTGCCAGCAGTGTACTCCGCGGACTAGCGGGAGGCGATACGCAGTATTTT.

This chain joins TRBV29-1 and TRBJ2-7; D unresolved. The CDR3 spans 11 residues. Germline CDR1 is SQVTM and CDR2 is ANQGSEA. Trimming pared 5 bases from V and 1 base from J, leaving 6 bases between. The CDR3 DNA reads TGCAGCGTTCTAGGATCCTACGAGCAGTACTTC. It encodes CSVLGSYEQYF.

This clonotype was detected many times. The chain is built from TRBV7-9 and TRBJ2-3, with D possibly TRBD1 on 6 matching bases. Germline-derived CDR1 and CDR2 are SEHNR and FQNEAQ (reference sequence). This CDR3 region has 15 residues. The V end lost 5 bases, the J end lost 5 bases, and 17 bases lay between the germline ends. In DNA, the CDR3 is TGTGCCAGCAGCCCAAAGCACAGGGTGGAAGATACGCAGTATTTT. Its translation: CASSPKHRVEDTQYF.

This clonotype was counted at least ten times. The V and J genes are TRBV18 and TRBJ2-7; D may be TRBD1 (7 bases). The germline V gene encodes CDR1 KGHSH and CDR2 LQKENI. V was pared by 3 bases and J by 2 bases, with 11 bases between. The CDR3 is 14 residues long. The CDR3 is CASSPRDSTYEQYF. CDR3 DNA sequence: TGTGCCAGCTCACCGCGGGACAGCACCTACGAGCAGTACTTC.

The chain carries TRBV29-1 and TRBJ2-1; D remains ambiguous. V lost 6 bases to trimming and J lost 7 bases, with 16 bases between them. The V gene's germline CDR1 is SQVTM and CDR2 ANQGSEA. The CDR3 totals 13 residues. As DNA, the CDR3 is TGCAGCGTCTTAGGGTTAGGACGTAATGAGCAGTTCTTC. Its protein product is CSVLGLGRNEQFF.

This clonotype has just a few counts. This chain links TRBV20-1 with TRBJ1-1; 8 bases line up with TRBD1. There are 15 residues in the CDR3. Germline CDR1 is DFQATT and CDR2 is SNEGSKA (reference sequence). The junction had 19 bases not matched to a gene; V was cut back by 6 bases and J by 10 bases. CDR3 nucleotides: TGCAGTGCCGGTGGAATGACAGGGGTCCTACCGGGAGCTTTCTTT. It encodes CSAGGMTGVLPGAFF.